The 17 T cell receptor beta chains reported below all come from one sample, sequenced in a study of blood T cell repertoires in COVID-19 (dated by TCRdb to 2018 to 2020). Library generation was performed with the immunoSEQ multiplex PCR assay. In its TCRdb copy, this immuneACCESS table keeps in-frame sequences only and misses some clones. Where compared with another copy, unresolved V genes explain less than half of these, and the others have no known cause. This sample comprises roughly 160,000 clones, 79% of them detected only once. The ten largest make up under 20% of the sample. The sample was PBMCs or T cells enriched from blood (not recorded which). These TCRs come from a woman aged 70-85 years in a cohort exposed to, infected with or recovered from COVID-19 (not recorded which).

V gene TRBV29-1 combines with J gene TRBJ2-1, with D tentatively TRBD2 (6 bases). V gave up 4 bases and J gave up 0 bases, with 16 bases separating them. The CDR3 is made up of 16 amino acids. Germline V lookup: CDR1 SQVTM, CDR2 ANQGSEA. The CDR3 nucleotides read TGCAGCGTTGTAGGGACTTACTTAAGCTCCTACAATGAGCAGTTCTTC. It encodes CSVVGTYLSSYNEQFF.

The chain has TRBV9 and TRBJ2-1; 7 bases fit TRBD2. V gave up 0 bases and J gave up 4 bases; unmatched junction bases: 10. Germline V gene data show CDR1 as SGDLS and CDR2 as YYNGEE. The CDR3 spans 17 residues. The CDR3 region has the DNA TGTGCCAGCAGCGTAGGGGTTGTGACTAGCTTTTACAATGAGCAGTTCTTC. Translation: CASSVGVVTSFYNEQFF.

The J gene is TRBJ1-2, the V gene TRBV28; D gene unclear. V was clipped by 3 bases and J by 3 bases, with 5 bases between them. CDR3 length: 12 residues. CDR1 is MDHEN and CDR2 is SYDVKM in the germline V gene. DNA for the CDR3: TGTGCCAGCAGTTTCAGCGACTATGGCTACACCTTC. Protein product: CASSFSDYGYTF.

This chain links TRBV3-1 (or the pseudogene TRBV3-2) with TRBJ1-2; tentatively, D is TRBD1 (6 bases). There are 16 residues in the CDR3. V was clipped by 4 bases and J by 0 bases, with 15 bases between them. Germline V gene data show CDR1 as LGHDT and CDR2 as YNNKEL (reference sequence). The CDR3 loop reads CASSPWAGQTNYGYTF. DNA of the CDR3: TGTGCCAGCAGCCCCTGGGCCGGACAGACTAACTATGGCTACACCTTC.

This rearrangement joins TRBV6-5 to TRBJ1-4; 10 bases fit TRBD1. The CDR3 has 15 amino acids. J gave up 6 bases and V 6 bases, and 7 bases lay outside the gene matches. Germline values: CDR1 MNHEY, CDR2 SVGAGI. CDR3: CASRLGTGVYEKLFF. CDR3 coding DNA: TGTGCCAGCAGACTCGGGACAGGGGTATATGAAAAACTGTTTTTT.

Here the CDR3 DNA reads TGTGCCAGCAGTGTGACAGGGACCGGTGTAATACGTCAGCCCCAGCATTTT. Amino acid sequence: CASSVTGTGVIRQPQHF. The chain combines TRBV6-1 with TRBJ1-5; 7 nucleotides match TRBD1. Germline CDR1 MNHNS, CDR2 SASEGT. This CDR3 spans 17 amino acids. Losses at the gene ends were 4 bases for V and 6 bases for J; bases not matched to a gene: 15.

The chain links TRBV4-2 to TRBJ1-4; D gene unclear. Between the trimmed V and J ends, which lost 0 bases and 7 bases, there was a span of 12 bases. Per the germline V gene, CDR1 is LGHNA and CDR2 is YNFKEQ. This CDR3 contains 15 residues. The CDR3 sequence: CASSQDITRREKLFF. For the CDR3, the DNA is TGTGCCAGCAGCCAAGATATAACGCGTCGTGAAAAACTGTTTTTT.

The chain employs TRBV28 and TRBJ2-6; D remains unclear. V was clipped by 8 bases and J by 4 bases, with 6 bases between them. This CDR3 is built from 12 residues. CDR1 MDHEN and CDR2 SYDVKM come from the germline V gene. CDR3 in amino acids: CASGSGANVLTF. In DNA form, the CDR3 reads TGTGCCAGCGGCTCAGGGGCCAACGTCCTGACTTTC.

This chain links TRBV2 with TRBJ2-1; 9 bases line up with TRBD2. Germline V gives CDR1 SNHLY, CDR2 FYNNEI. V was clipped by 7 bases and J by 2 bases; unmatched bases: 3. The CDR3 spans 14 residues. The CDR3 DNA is TGTGCCAGCAAGAGACTAGCGGCCTACAATGAGCAGTTCTTC. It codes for CASKRLAAYNEQFF.

The CDR3 nucleotides are TGCGCCAGCAACCCACTAGCGGGAGCCACCGGGGAGCTGTTTTTT. It codes for CASNPLAGATGELFF. V gene TRBV5-1 combines with J gene TRBJ2-2; 11 nucleotides align to TRBD2. The junction had 5 bases not matched to a gene; V was cut back by 6 bases and J by 4 bases. Looked up from germline, CDR1 is SGHRS and CDR2 is YFSETQ. This CDR3 contains 15 residues. Complete variable domain (other parts from reference TRBV5-1 and TRBJ2-2): KAGVTQTPRYLIKTRGQQVTLSCSPISGHRSVSWYQQTPGQGLQFLFEYFSETQRNKGNFPGRFSGRQFSNSRSEMNVSTLELGDSALYLCASNPLAGATGELFFGEGSRLTVL.

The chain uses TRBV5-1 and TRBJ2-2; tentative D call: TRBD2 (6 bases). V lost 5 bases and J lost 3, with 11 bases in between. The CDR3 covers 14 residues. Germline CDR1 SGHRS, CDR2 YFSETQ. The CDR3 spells CASRVGGYTGELFF. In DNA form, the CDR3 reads TGCGCCAGCAGAGTCGGGGGTTACACCGGGGAGCTGTTTTTT.

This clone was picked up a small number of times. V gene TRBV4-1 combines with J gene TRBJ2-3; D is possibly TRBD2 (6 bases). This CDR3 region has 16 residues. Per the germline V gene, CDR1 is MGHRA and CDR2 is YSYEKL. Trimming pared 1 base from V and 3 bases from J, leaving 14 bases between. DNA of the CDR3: TGCGCCAGCAGCCAAGGTGGCCTAGCGAGTACAGATACGCAGTATTTT. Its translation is CASSQGGLASTDTQYF.

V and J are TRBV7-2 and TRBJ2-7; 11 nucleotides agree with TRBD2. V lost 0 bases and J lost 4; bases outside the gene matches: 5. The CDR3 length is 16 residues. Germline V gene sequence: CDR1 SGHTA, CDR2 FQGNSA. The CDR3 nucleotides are TGTGCCAGCAGCTTAGCAATAGCGGGAGGGCCTTACGAGCAGTACTTC. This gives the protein CASSLAIAGGPYEQYF.

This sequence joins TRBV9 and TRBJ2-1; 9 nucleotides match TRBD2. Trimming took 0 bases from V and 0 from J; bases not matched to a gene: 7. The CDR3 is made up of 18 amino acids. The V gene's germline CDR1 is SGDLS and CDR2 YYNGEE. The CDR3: CASSVAGGRVISYNEQFF. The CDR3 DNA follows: TGTGCCAGCAGCGTAGCCGGCGGGAGGGTTATCTCCTACAATGAGCAGTTCTTC.

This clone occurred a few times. The CDR3 loop reads CASSEALGGLGRYTF. In DNA, the CDR3 is TGTGCCAGCAGTGAAGCGCTGGGGGGGCTGGGGCGCTACACCTTC. This chain uses TRBV2 with TRBJ1-2; possibly TRBD1 for D (6 bases). The V gene's germline CDR1 is SNHLY and CDR2 FYNNEI. The germline V and J ends were trimmed by 0 bases and 9 bases, with 17 bases remaining between them. The CDR3 spans 15 residues.

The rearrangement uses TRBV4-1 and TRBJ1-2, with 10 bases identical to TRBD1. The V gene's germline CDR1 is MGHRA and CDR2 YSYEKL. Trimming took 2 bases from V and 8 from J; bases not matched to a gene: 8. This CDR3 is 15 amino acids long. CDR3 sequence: CASSQTRGTGAGYTF. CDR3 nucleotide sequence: TGCGCCAGCAGCCAAACCCGGGGGACAGGGGCGGGCTACACCTTC.

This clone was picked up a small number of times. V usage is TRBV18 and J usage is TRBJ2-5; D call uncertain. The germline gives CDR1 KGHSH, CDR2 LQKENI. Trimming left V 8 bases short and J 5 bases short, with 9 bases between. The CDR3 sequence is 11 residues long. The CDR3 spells CASLIRETQYF. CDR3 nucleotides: TGTGCCAGCCTCATTCGGGAGACCCAGTACTTC. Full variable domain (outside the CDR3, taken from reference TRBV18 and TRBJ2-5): NAGVMQNPRHLVRRRGQEARLRCSPMKGHSHVYWYRQLPEEGLKFMVYLQKENIIDESGMPKERFSAEFPKEGPSILRIQQVVRGDSAAYFCASLIRETQYFGPGTRLLVL.